These T cell receptor beta chains were read from a single sample in a study of blood T cell repertoires in COVID-19. Measured with immunoSEQ multiplex PCR; TCRdb has only the in-frame clones, and not every one. The table includes 300,000 to 400,000 clones, approximately 91% detected once. The sample consisted of peripheral blood. The source of these receptors is an older woman with COVID-19, enrolled during active disease. The CDR3 runs from the conserved cysteine through the conserved F or W. The D gene is left open where the match is weak. Size is stated for part of the rows, as once, few or many counts, or as a class when the clone is expanded.

J gene: TRBJ2-2; D gene: .; clone size: .; V gene: TRBV7-6; CDR3 protein: CASSHRDKNTGELFF; CDR3 DNA: TGTGCCAGCAGCCACCGGGACAAGAACACCGGGGAGCTGTTTTTT
J gene: TRBJ1-1; D gene: TRBD1; clone size: .; V gene: TRBV7-9; CDR3 protein: CASSDRANTEAFF; CDR3 DNA: TGTGCCAGCAGCGACAGGGCGAACACTGAAGCTTTCTTT
J gene: TRBJ2-2; D gene: .; clone size: .; V gene: TRBV24-1; CDR3 protein: CATSDFVGEELFF; CDR3 DNA: TGTGCCACCAGTGATTTTGTCGGTGAGGAGCTGTTTTTT
J gene: TRBJ1-4; D gene: .; clone size: once; V gene: TRBV7-9; CDR3 protein: CASSLESGRGKLFF; CDR3 DNA: TGTGCCAGCAGCTTGGAATCAGGGAGGGGAAAACTGTTTTTT
J gene: TRBJ2-3; D gene: .; clone size: .; V gene: TRBV9; CDR3 protein: CASSVTGLTDTQYF; CDR3 DNA: TGTGCCAGCAGCGTGACAGGTCTCACAGATACGCAGTATTTT
J gene: TRBJ1-3; D gene: TRBD1; clone size: .; V gene: TRBV2; CDR3 protein: CASSGGQAFSGNTIYF; CDR3 DNA: TGTGCCAGCAGTGGTGGACAGGCCTTCTCTGGAAACACCATATATTTT
J gene: TRBJ2-5; D gene: .; clone size: .; V gene: TRBV2; CDR3 protein: CASTAGFEETQYF; CDR3 DNA: TGTGCCAGCACGGCCGGGTTTGAGGAGACCCAGTACTTC
J gene: TRBJ1-2; D gene: .; clone size: .; V gene: TRBV6-5; CDR3 protein: CASSYSPRENYGYTF; CDR3 DNA: TGTGCCAGCAGTTACTCGCCGAGGGAGAACTATGGCTACACCTTC
J gene: TRBJ1-1; D gene: .; clone size: .; V gene: TRBV3-1/TRBV3-2; CDR3 protein: CASSQGRGTEAFF; CDR3 DNA: TGTGCCAGCAGCCAAGGGAGAGGAACTGAAGCTTTCTTT
J gene: TRBJ1-3; D gene: .; clone size: .; V gene: TRBV2; CDR3 protein: CASSAGFTGNTIYF; CDR3 DNA: TGTGCCAGCAGTGCAGGGTTCACTGGAAACACCATATATTTT
J gene: TRBJ2-3; D gene: .; clone size: .; V gene: TRBV7-9; CDR3 protein: CASSNRVVTDTQYF; CDR3 DNA: TGTGCCAGCAGCAACAGGGTTGTCACAGATACGCAGTATTTT
J gene: TRBJ1-1; D gene: TRBD1; clone size: .; V gene: TRBV6-2/TRBV6-3; CDR3 protein: CASSYPLGQVTEAFF; CDR3 DNA: TGTGCCAGCAGTTATCCCCTGGGACAGGTGACTGAAGCTTTCTTT
J gene: TRBJ2-1; D gene: .; clone size: .; V gene: TRBV6-2/TRBV6-3; CDR3 protein: CASSYSYPYNEQFF; CDR3 DNA: TGTGCCAGCAGTTATAGCTACCCGTACAATGAGCAGTTCTTC
J gene: TRBJ1-2; D gene: .; clone size: .; V gene: TRBV6-1; CDR3 protein: CASSETGLANYGYTF; CDR3 DNA: TGTGCCAGCAGTGAAACGGGATTAGCTAACTATGGCTACACCTTC
J gene: TRBJ1-5; D gene: .; clone size: .; V gene: TRBV21-1; CDR3 protein: CASSENRGNQPQHF; CDR3 DNA: TGTGCCAGCAGCGAAAACAGGGGCAATCAGCCCCAGCATTTT
J gene: TRBJ1-6; D gene: .; clone size: .; V gene: TRBV5-1; CDR3 protein: CASSLVHQDNSPLHF; CDR3 DNA: TGCGCCAGCAGCTTGGTACACCAAGATAATTCACCCCTCCACTTT
J gene: TRBJ1-2; D gene: TRBD1; clone size: .; V gene: TRBV7-2; CDR3 protein: CASSLADRGHGYTF; CDR3 DNA: TGTGCCAGCAGCTTAGCGGACAGGGGTCATGGCTACACCTTC
J gene: TRBJ2-3; D gene: .; clone size: .; V gene: TRBV30; CDR3 protein: CAWSSSTDTQYF; CDR3 DNA: TGTGCCTGGAGCTCTAGCACAGATACGCAGTATTTT
J gene: TRBJ2-1; D gene: TRBD2; clone size: .; V gene: TRBV6-2/TRBV6-3; CDR3 protein: CASSYPKLSGGLGEQFF; CDR3 DNA: TGTGCCAGCAGTTACCCAAAACTATCGGGGGGGCTGGGTGAGCAGTTCTTC
J gene: TRBJ1-1; D gene: .; clone size: .; V gene: TRBV12-5; CDR3 protein: CASGLDTYGTPDLNTEAFF; CDR3 DNA: TGTGCTAGTGGTTTGGATACATACGGGACTCCTGACCTGAACACTGAAGCTTTCTTT
J gene: TRBJ1-2; D gene: TRBD1; clone size: .; V gene: TRBV7-9; CDR3 protein: CASSGDSPLYYGYTF; CDR3 DNA: TGTGCCAGCTCCGGGGACAGCCCCCTCTACTATGGCTACACCTTC
J gene: TRBJ2-3; D gene: .; clone size: .; V gene: TRBV20-1; CDR3 protein: CSASTGLLTDTQYF; CDR3 DNA: TGCAGTGCTAGTACGGGACTGCTCACAGATACGCAGTATTTT
J gene: TRBJ1-4; D gene: .; clone size: .; V gene: TRBV5-1; CDR3 protein: CASSLAPGNREKLFF; CDR3 DNA: TGCGCCAGCAGCTTGGCCCCCGGGAATAGAGAAAAACTGTTTTTT
J gene: TRBJ1-1; D gene: .; clone size: .; V gene: TRBV5-6; CDR3 protein: CASSSESGDNTEAFF; CDR3 DNA: TGTGCCAGCAGCTCAGAATCAGGGGACAACACTGAAGCTTTCTTT
J gene: TRBJ1-5; D gene: TRBD1; clone size: .; V gene: TRBV15; CDR3 protein: CATSQIQVGQGKAQPQHF; CDR3 DNA: TGTGCCACCAGTCAGATCCAGGTGGGACAGGGGAAGGCTCAGCCCCAGCATTTT
J gene: TRBJ1-1; D gene: .; clone size: .; V gene: TRBV4-3; CDR3 protein: CASSQDRQTPNTEAFF; CDR3 DNA: TGCGCCAGCAGCCAAGATCGTCAAACTCCGAACACTGAAGCTTTCTTT
J gene: TRBJ1-1; D gene: .; clone size: .; V gene: TRBV5-1; CDR3 protein: CASSLVDSANTEAFF; CDR3 DNA: TGCGCCAGCAGCTTGGTAGACTCGGCGAACACTGAAGCTTTCTTT
J gene: TRBJ2-6; D gene: .; clone size: .; V gene: TRBV9; CDR3 protein: CASSVGGGANVLTF; CDR3 DNA: TGTGCCAGCAGCGTAGGAGGTGGGGCCAACGTCCTGACTTTC
J gene: TRBJ1-6; D gene: .; clone size: .; V gene: TRBV5-6; CDR3 protein: CASSRQPSLYNSPLHF; CDR3 DNA: TGTGCCAGCAGCCGACAGCCGTCACTTTATAATTCACCCCTCCACTTT
J gene: TRBJ2-3; D gene: .; clone size: .; V gene: TRBV7-2; CDR3 protein: CASSLLQAPSDTQYF; CDR3 DNA: TGTGCCAGCAGCTTATTACAGGCGCCGTCAGATACGCAGTATTTT
J gene: TRBJ1-2; D gene: .; clone size: .; V gene: TRBV5-6; CDR3 protein: CASSLTGEIGGYTF; CDR3 DNA: TGTGCCAGCAGCTTGACAGGTGAAATTGGTGGCTACACCTTC
J gene: TRBJ1-2; D gene: .; clone size: few; V gene: TRBV7-9; CDR3 protein: CASSSGGLPNGYTF; CDR3 DNA: TGTGCCAGCAGCTCAGGAGGCCTACCTAATGGCTACACCTTC
J gene: TRBJ1-2; D gene: .; clone size: .; V gene: TRBV27; CDR3 protein: CASTQGDRLYGYTF; CDR3 DNA: TGTGCCAGCACTCAGGGAGACAGGCTCTATGGCTACACCTTC
J gene: TRBJ1-4; D gene: TRBD1; clone size: .; V gene: TRBV7-8; CDR3 protein: CASSASWTGASTNEKLFF; CDR3 DNA: TGTGCCAGCAGCGCATCCTGGACAGGGGCGTCAACTAATGAAAAACTGTTTTTT
J gene: TRBJ1-1; D gene: TRBD1; clone size: .; V gene: TRBV3-1/TRBV3-2; CDR3 protein: CASGQGFNTEAFF; CDR3 DNA: TGTGCCAGCGGACAGGGGTTCAACACTGAAGCTTTCTTT
J gene: TRBJ2-2; D gene: .; clone size: .; V gene: TRBV30; CDR3 protein: CAWSAQVRGELFF; CDR3 DNA: TGTGCCTGGAGTGCGCAGGTTCGCGGGGAGCTGTTTTTT
J gene: TRBJ2-2; D gene: .; clone size: .; V gene: TRBV6-5; CDR3 protein: CASSWTGGTGELFF; CDR3 DNA: TGTGCCAGCAGTTGGACAGGAGGGACCGGGGAGCTGTTTTTT
J gene: TRBJ1-5; D gene: .; clone size: .; V gene: TRBV19; CDR3 protein: CASTLSGKLQPQHF; CDR3 DNA: TGTGCCAGTACTCTCTCGGGGAAGCTACAGCCCCAGCATTTT
J gene: TRBJ1-2; D gene: TRBD1; clone size: .; V gene: TRBV19; CDR3 protein: CASRTGGLGNYGYTF; CDR3 DNA: TGTGCCAGTAGAACAGGGGGCTTAGGTAACTATGGCTACACCTTC
J gene: TRBJ2-5; D gene: .; clone size: .; V gene: TRBV9; CDR3 protein: CASSTRRGGRLETQYF; CDR3 DNA: TGTGCCAGCAGCACGCGGCGTGGGGGGAGGCTGGAGACCCAGTACTTC
J gene: TRBJ1-1; D gene: .; clone size: .; V gene: TRBV5-1; CDR3 protein: CASTRLPREILPTEAFF; CDR3 DNA: TGCGCCAGCACCCGCCTCCCCCGGGAAATCCTTCCCACTGAAGCTTTCTTT